Following are 2 T cell receptor beta chains from one sample sequenced in a study of CD8+CD57+ T cells in acquired aplastic anemia. The study profiled TCR beta VDJ and CDR3 using genomic DNA as template. TCRdb reanalysed the reads using MiXCR and keeps one entry per CDR3 protein. The table shows 260,000 or so distinct CDR3 sequences, with 47% occurring only once. The patients chosen for sequencing had shown expansion of CD8+CD57+ cells (detected by flow cytometry). The sequenced material came from sorted CD4+, CD8+, or CD8+CD57+ T cells (not recorded which) from PBMCs. The origin of the receptors is a human donor with aplastic anemia.

Remarks on this clonotype: The conserved phenylalanine or tryptophan is not found at the CDR3 terminus, so this likely reflects a read error. The chain couples TRBV29-1 to TRBJ2-5; D is unresolved. Matching the DNA end better, TRBJ2-1 makes the J call doubtful. CDR1 is SQVTM and CDR2 is ANQGSEA in the germline V gene. CDR3 length: 13 residues. Here the CDR3 reads CSVERGPPNEQFL. The CDR3 DNA follows: TGCAGCGTAGAGAGAGGCCCGCCCAATGAGCAGTTCCTC.

The chain recombines TRBV20-1 with TRBJ2-1; 7 bases are shared with TRBD1. CDR1 is DFQATT and CDR2 is SNEGSKA in the germline V gene (reference sequence). This CDR3 spans 14 amino acids. V was clipped by 6 bases and J by 10 bases; unmatched bases: 15. CDR3 region: CSAPSVRARGEQFF. The CDR3 DNA reads TGCAGTGCCCCTTCGGTCAGGGCCAGGGGGGAGCAGTTCTTC.